The present T cell receptor (beta chain) was sequenced within a study of shared clonotypes between healthy human individuals. Broader study findings: Genetic and exposure-history diversity was limited by the small donor number.

Deep-level running was used for the assay. Assay used: immunoSEQ multiplex PCR; TCRdb lists only in-frame clones, some missing. The sample holds a few million clones; around 95% are singletons and the top ten take around 1.8%. Germline trimming cut 2 bases from V and 4 bases from J; bases unmatched to any gene: 0. The CDR3 has 14 residues. The germline V gene has CDR1 MRHNA and CDR2 SNTAGT. For this clone: The target antigen is unknown.

Terminally differentiated effector memory CD45RA+ cells were excluded by CCR7 positive selection of CD45RO-negative cells. The clonotype comes from a man aged 18 to 30 in good health. Some clones in this sample may be carry-over from other donors' samples. Sequences were obtained from naive CD8+ T cells from PBMCs. The chain links TRBV6-4 to TRBJ2-1; 9 bases agree with TRBD2. Written as DNA, the CDR3 is TGTGCCAGCAGTGACAGCGGGAGGTACAATGAGCAGTTCTTC. Encoded protein: CASSDSGRYNEQFF.